This passage covers 27 T cell receptor beta chains from one sample sequenced in a study of blood T cell repertoires in COVID-19. The method was immunoSEQ multiplex PCR; TCRdb's version includes in-frame clones alone and lacks a portion of them. This table has about 110,000 clones, around 79% appearing once. The sample comprised peripheral blood. The receptors shown here come from a woman aged 80 or older with active or convalescent COVID-19.

The chain joins TRBV6-6 to TRBJ2-5; D is perhaps TRBD1 (5 bases). CDR3 length equals 14 residues. The V end was cut by 5 bases, the J end by 7 bases, with 17 bases between. CDR1 MNHNY and CDR2 SVGAGI come from the germline V gene (reference sequence). The CDR3 loop reads CASSPGLREGTQYF. CDR3 sequence (DNA): TGTGCCAGCAGTCCTGGTCTCAGGGAAGGGACCCAGTACTTC.

This clone appeared a single time. J is TRBJ1-1 and V is TRBV2; no definite D call. The V and J ends lost 7 bases and 0 bases respectively, with 9 bases between them. Germline CDR1 and CDR2: SNHLY and FYNNEI. The CDR3 is 13 amino acids. The CDR3 spells CASKTEMNTEAFF. Here the CDR3 DNA reads TGTGCCAGCAAAACAGAAATGAACACTGAAGCTTTCTTT.

This clone was seen once. V is TRBV3-1 (or the pseudogene TRBV3-2) and J is TRBJ1-6; weak D call: TRBD1 (6 bases). The CDR3 has 15 amino acids. Trimming shortened V by 2 bases and J by 7 bases, and 12 bases separated the two germline ends. Germline-derived CDR1 and CDR2 are LGHDT and YNNKEL (reference sequence). This chain's CDR3 is CASSQFQGTNSPLHF. For the CDR3, the DNA is TGTGCCAGCAGCCAATTTCAGGGGACAAATTCACCCCTCCACTTT.

The chain joins TRBV5-1 to TRBJ1-2, with TRBD1 identical over 7 bases. The CDR3 is 14 amino acids. Trimming cost V 4 bases and J 4 bases; bases outside gene matches: 7. The germline V gene encodes CDR1 SGHRS and CDR2 YFSETQ. The CDR3 here is CASSPLGQLYGYTF. In DNA, the CDR3 is TGCGCCAGCAGCCCTCTGGGACAGCTCTATGGCTACACCTTC.

This clone was seen once. The chain is built from TRBV27 and TRBJ1-3, with 7 bases matching TRBD1. The CDR3 spans 16 residues. V was pared by 7 bases and J by 2 bases, with 11 bases of the junction left unmatched. Germline V gene sequence: CDR1 MNHEY, CDR2 SMNVEV (reference sequence). The CDR3: CASTGQTVPPGNTIYF. The CDR3 DNA sequence: TGTGCCAGCACGGGACAGACGGTTCCCCCTGGAAACACCATATATTTT.

This chain uses TRBV6-5 with TRBJ1-2; TRBD1 matches 9 bases. Germline lookup yields CDR1 MNHEY and CDR2 SVGAGI. The CDR3 extends over 14 amino acids. V lost 10 bases and J lost 7; bases outside the gene matches: 13. For the CDR3, the DNA is TGTGCCACCTCCCGACCGGGACAGGGTGTTGGCTACACCTTC. Translated, it gives CATSRPGQGVGYTF.

The chain recombines TRBV24-1 with TRBJ1-1; D is perhaps TRBD1 (5 bases). V lost 7 bases and J 5 bases, leaving 13 bases between the germline ends. This CDR3 comprises 13 residues. In germline, CDR1 is KGHDR, CDR2 SFDVKD. CDR3 in DNA: TGTGCCACCAGGACGGGACTTATGACTGAAGCTTTCTTT. Translated, it gives CATRTGLMTEAFF.

This sequence joins TRBV5-1 and TRBJ2-5; 7 bases are a match to TRBD2. The length of the CDR3 is 17 residues. Germline V lookup: CDR1 SGHRS, CDR2 YFSETQ. Trimming took 0 bases from V and 2 from J; bases not matched to a gene: 10. The CDR3 is CASSLGALAAGQETQYF. CDR3 DNA sequence: TGCGCCAGCAGCTTGGGAGCGCTAGCGGCCGGTCAAGAGACCCAGTACTTC.

With regard to this clone: An end of the junction differs from the germline gene, which may be a read error. CDR3 coding DNA: TGTGCCAGCTCACCAGGGACAGACCGTTTAAGTGTCTTC. Its translation: CASSPGTDRLSVF. The chain employs TRBV18 and TRBJ1-2, with 7 nucleotides matching TRBD1. The CDR3 length is 13 residues. Germline V gene lookup returns CDR1 KGHSH and CDR2 LQKENI.

The J gene is TRBJ2-1, the V gene TRBV5-1; 8 positions agree with TRBD2. J lost 3 bases, V lost 0 bases, and 8 bases had no gene match. Germline values: CDR1 SGHRS, CDR2 YFSETQ. CDR3 length: 17 residues. The CDR3 DNA sequence: TGCGCCAGCAGCTTGGGCCGAGCGGGAGTCCTCTACAATGAGCAGTTCTTC. Translating gives CASSLGRAGVLYNEQFF.

The gene calls are TRBV6-5 and TRBJ2-1, with D possibly matching TRBD1 (5 bases). CDR1 is MNHEY and CDR2 is SVGAGI in the germline V gene. V gave up 11 bases and J gave up 5 bases, with 19 bases separating them. The CDR3 is 14 residues long. The CDR3 sequence is CAGLILGPHNEQFF. In DNA, the CDR3 is TGTGCCGGGTTGATTTTGGGGCCGCACAATGAGCAGTTCTTC.

CDR3 bases: TGTGCCAGCAGTTTATGGGACAGGGGGCTAGGCTACACCTTC. Its translation: CASSLWDRGLGYTF. The chain links TRBV28 to TRBJ1-2, with 11 positions matching TRBD1. The ends lost 0 bases at V and 8 bases at J; junction bases unmatched: 2. The CDR3 has 14 residues. CDR1 is MDHEN and CDR2 is SYDVKM in the germline V gene.

The genes are TRBV5-4 and TRBJ1-5; D ambiguous. V lost 0 bases and J 0 bases, leaving 7 bases between the germline ends. Germline loops: CDR1 SGHNT, CDR2 YYREEE (reference sequence). This CDR3 contains 15 residues. CDR3: CASSLDGSSNQPQHF. The CDR3 nucleotides are TGTGCCAGCAGCTTGGATGGCAGTAGCAATCAGCCCCAGCATTTT.

This clone was found a few times. This chain links TRBV6-6 with TRBJ2-2; 14 bases are shared with TRBD2. With 5 bases clipped from V and 3 bases from J, the junction kept 5 bases outside the gene matches. The CDR3 consists of 17 residues. CDR1 is MNHNY and CDR2 is SVGAGI in the germline V gene (reference sequence). The CDR3, as DNA: TGTGCCAGCAGTCCAAGACTAGCGGGAGGGGACACCGGGGAGCTGTTTTTT. Residues: CASSPRLAGGDTGELFF.

For the CDR3, the DNA is TGTGCCAGCAGCTTAGAGAGGAACACTGAAGCTTTCTTT. Translation: CASSLERNTEAFF. This chain uses TRBV7-3 with TRBJ1-1; D is unclear. The V gene's germline CDR1 is SGHTA and CDR2 FQGTGA. Trimming shortened V by 2 bases and J by 1 base, and 5 bases separated the two germline ends. CDR3 size: 13 residues. The variable domain in full, with the rest retrieved from reference TRBV7-3 and TRBJ1-1, is GAGVSQTPSNKVTEKGKYVELRCDPISGHTALYWYRQSLGQGPEFLIYFQGTGAADDSGLPNDRFFAVRPEGSVSTLKIQRTERGDSAVYLCASSLERNTEAFFGQGTRLTVV.

The chain has TRBV18 and TRBJ1-3; no clear D. Germline CDR1 KGHSH, CDR2 LQKENI. This CDR3 spans 15 amino acids. V was trimmed by 5 bases and J by 2 bases, leaving 13 bases between them. The CDR3: CASSFEHHTGNTIYF. CDR3 sequence (DNA): TGTGCCAGCTCATTCGAACACCACACTGGAAACACCATATATTTT. Full variable domain (missing parts from reference TRBV18 and TRBJ1-3): NAGVMQNPRHLVRRRGQEARLRCSPMKGHSHVYWYRQLPEEGLKFMVYLQKENIIDESGMPKERFSAEFPKEGPSILRIQQVVRGDSAAYFCASSFEHHTGNTIYFGEGSWLTVV.

The chain couples TRBV27 to TRBJ2-3; D is perhaps TRBD1 (6 bases). V shed 5 bases and J shed 1 base, with 25 bases lying between them. From germline, CDR1 is MNHEY and CDR2 SMNVEV (reference sequence). The length of the CDR3 is 19 residues. Here the CDR3 reads CASSRFILDRHRRTDTQYF. Written as DNA, the CDR3 is TGTGCCAGCAGTCGTTTTATTTTGGACAGACATAGACGCACAGATACGCAGTATTTT.

This clone was counted a single time. The chain links TRBV5-1 to TRBJ2-5; no firm D call. This CDR3 spans 12 amino acids. Germline lookup yields CDR1 SGHRS and CDR2 YFSETQ. V lost 0 bases and J 3 bases, leaving 3 bases between the germline ends. CDR3 nucleotide sequence: TGCGCCAGCAGCTTGGGTAAAGAGACCCAGTACTTC. This translates into CASSLGKETQYF.

V and J are TRBV4-2 and TRBJ2-3; D might be TRBD2 (5 bases). CDR3 size: 18 residues. V lost 1 base and J lost 0, with 17 bases in between. Per the germline V gene, CDR1 is LGHNA and CDR2 is YNFKEQ. This CDR3 is CASSQVVGSGASTDTQYF. The CDR3, as DNA: TGTGCCAGCAGCCAAGTAGTGGGAAGCGGAGCTAGCACAGATACGCAGTATTTT.

This sequence joins TRBV4-2 and TRBJ2-1; 11 bases agree with TRBD2. Germline V gene sequence: CDR1 LGHNA, CDR2 YNFKEQ. Trimming cost V 1 base and J 6 bases; bases outside gene matches: 11. The CDR3 consists of 18 residues. CDR3 DNA sequence: TGTGCCAGCAGCCAAGCTACCCAGACTAGCGGGAAGGTCAATGAGCAGTTCTTC. Protein product: CASSQATQTSGKVNEQFF.

This clone was counted only a few times. The chain is built from TRBV4-2 and TRBJ2-1; 8 nucleotides agree with TRBD2. The CDR3 length is 16 residues. Trimming at V came to 1 base and at J to 4 bases, leaving 6 bases not matched to a gene. Germline lookup yields CDR1 LGHNA and CDR2 YNFKEQ. CDR3 nucleotides: TGTGCCAGCAGCCAAGGGCCTAGCGGGCCGTACAATGAGCAGTTCTTC. Its protein is CASSQGPSGPYNEQFF.

J is TRBJ2-6 and V is TRBV5-8; D not certain. Trimming left V 4 bases short and J 2 bases short, with 22 bases between. The germline V gene has CDR1 SGHTS and CDR2 YDEGEE. This CDR3 contains 19 residues. The DNA of the CDR3 is TGTGCCAGCAGCACAGACGACACCTACCTAAAGGCTGGGGCCAACGTCCTGACTTTC. This translates into CASSTDDTYLKAGANVLTF. Full variable domain (outside the CDR3, taken from reference TRBV5-8 and TRBJ2-6): EAGVTQSPTHLIKTRGQQATLRCSPISGHTSVYWYQQALGLGLQFLLWYDEGEERNRGNFPPRFSGRQFPNYSSELNVNALELEDSALYLCASSTDDTYLKAGANVLTFGAGSRLTVL.

This CDR3 is CASSLRLNRGNEQFF. In nucleotides, the CDR3 is TGTGCCAGCAGCTTAAGATTGAACAGGGGAAATGAGCAGTTCTTC. This chain uses TRBV3-1 (or the pseudogene TRBV3-2) with TRBJ2-1, with 7 bases fitting TRBD1. CDR1 and CDR2 from the germline V gene are LGHDT and YNNKEL (reference sequence). The CDR3 has 15 amino acids. V dropped 5 bases and J dropped 7; count of bases not matched to a gene: 11.

This clone has a single count. The chain is built from TRBV18 and TRBJ1-1; D ambiguous. This CDR3 contains 15 residues. V was clipped by 10 bases and J by 2 bases, with 20 bases between them. Germline V gene sequence: CDR1 KGHSH, CDR2 LQKENI. CDR3 coding DNA: TGTGCCACCTCTAAGTTCGCAGGTTTCAACACTGAAGCTTTCTTT. Protein sequence: CATSKFAGFNTEAFF.

The chain links TRBV7-2 to TRBJ2-1; perhaps TRBD2 as D (6 bases). The CDR3 is made up of 18 amino acids. V gave up 2 bases and J gave up 1 base, with 18 bases separating them. Germline CDR1 is SGHTA and CDR2 is FQGNSA. This CDR3 is CASSLTPYRESSYNEQFF. The CDR3 DNA follows: TGTGCCAGCAGCTTAACCCCCTACCGGGAGTCTTCCTACAATGAGCAGTTCTTC.

This clone was found once. The chain combines TRBV20-1 with TRBJ2-2; D gene ambiguous. Looked up from germline, CDR1 is DFQATT and CDR2 is SNEGSKA (reference sequence). V lost 6 bases, J lost 3 bases, and 5 bases lay in between. The length of the CDR3 is 11 residues. CDR3 bases: TGCAGTGCCCACTACACCGGGGAGCTGTTTTTT. It codes for CSAHYTGELFF.

The chain is built from TRBV4-1 and TRBJ2-2, with 8 bases aligning to TRBD2. Trimming removed 5 bases from V and 4 bases from J; junction bases left unmatched: 6. CDR3 length: 15 residues. Germline loops: CDR1 MGHRA, CDR2 YSYEKL. CDR3 loop: CASSSRLASTGELFF. The CDR3 DNA sequence: TGCGCCAGCAGCTCCCGACTAGCGTCCACCGGGGAGCTGTTTTTT.